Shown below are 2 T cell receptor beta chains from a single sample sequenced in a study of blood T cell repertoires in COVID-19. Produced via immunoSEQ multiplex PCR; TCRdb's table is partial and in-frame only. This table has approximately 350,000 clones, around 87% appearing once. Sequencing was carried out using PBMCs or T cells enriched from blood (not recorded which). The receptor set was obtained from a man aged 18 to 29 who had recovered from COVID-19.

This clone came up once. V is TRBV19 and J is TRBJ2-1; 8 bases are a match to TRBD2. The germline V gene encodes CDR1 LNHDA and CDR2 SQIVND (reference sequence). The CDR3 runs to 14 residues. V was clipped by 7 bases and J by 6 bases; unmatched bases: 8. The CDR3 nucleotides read TGTGCCAGTACAAGACAAAGCGGGAGCAATGAGCAGTTCTTC. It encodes CASTRQSGSNEQFF.

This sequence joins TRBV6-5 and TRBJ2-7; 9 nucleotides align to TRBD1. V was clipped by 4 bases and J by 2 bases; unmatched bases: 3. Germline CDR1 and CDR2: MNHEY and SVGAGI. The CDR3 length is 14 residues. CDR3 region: CASSLGQGPYEQYF. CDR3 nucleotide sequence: TGTGCCAGCAGTTTAGGACAGGGGCCCTACGAGCAGTACTTC.